These T cell receptor beta chains were read from a single sample in a study of blood T cell repertoires in COVID-19. Sequencing used immunoSEQ multiplex PCR; TCRdb keeps in-frame clones, though not all of them. This sample yields about 200,000 clones, of which nearly 90% are seen a single time; about 22% belongs to the top ten. Sample: peripheral blood. The receptor set was obtained from a man between 60 and 75 years old with active or convalescent COVID-19. The CDR3 runs from the conserved cysteine through the conserved F or W. D genes are given only for firm matches. Clone size, where shown, is once, few, many, or a class for clones that have expanded.

once	TRBJ2-5	TRBV3-1/TRBV3-2	TRBD2	CASSHLGGGDETQYF	TGTGCCAGCAGCCACCTCGGCGGGGGGGATGAGACCCAGTACTTC
NA	TRBJ1-3	TRBV3-1/TRBV3-2	NA	CASSQDRSGFPGNTIYF	TGTGCCAGCAGCCAAGATAGGTCGGGATTTCCTGGAAACACCATATATTTT
NA	TRBJ1-2	TRBV5-4	NA	CASSTASGQNGYTF	TGTGCCAGCAGCACCGCATCCGGACAGAACGGCTACACCTTC
NA	TRBJ1-2	TRBV14	NA	CASSHRLSPNYGYTF	TGTGCCAGCAGCCACCGACTGTCTCCTAACTATGGCTACACCTTC
once	TRBJ1-2	TRBV19	TRBD1	CASSTSTGTRNYGYTF	TGTGCCAGTAGTACATCGACAGGGACCAGAAACTATGGCTACACCTTC
once	TRBJ2-1	TRBV11-3	TRBD2	CASSVTTSGGSEQFF	TGTGCCAGCAGCGTAACGACTAGCGGGGGATCGGAGCAGTTCTTC
NA	TRBJ1-1	TRBV13	NA	CASSGFGWEFDNTEAFF	TGTGCCAGCAGCGGATTTGGGTGGGAGTTCGATAACACTGAAGCTTTCTTT
NA	TRBJ2-3	TRBV5-1	TRBD1	CASSTQGAADTQYF	TGCGCCAGCAGCACACAGGGGGCCGCAGATACGCAGTATTTT
once	TRBJ1-2	TRBV4-1	NA	CASSQPGGQTNYGYTF	TGCGCCAGCAGCCAACCTGGGGGCCAGACTAACTATGGCTACACCTTC
NA	TRBJ2-5	TRBV7-2	NA	CASSFITGETQYF	TGTGCCAGCAGCTTTATTACAGGGGAGACCCAGTACTTC
NA	TRBJ2-5	TRBV13	NA	CASSFSQETQYF	TGTGCCAGCAGCTTTTCACAAGAGACCCAGTACTTC
NA	TRBJ1-6	TRBV10-1	NA	CASRGSGDSVAFSPLHF	TGCGCCAGCAGGGGTTCGGGGGATTCGGTGGCATTTTCACCCCTCCACTTT
NA	TRBJ2-7	TRBV5-5	NA	CASSLLKGLSPYEQYF	TGTGCCAGCAGCTTATTAAAGGGGTTAAGCCCCTACGAGCAGTACTTC
NA	TRBJ1-2	TRBV18	NA	CASSQGRDYGYTF	TGTGCCAGCTCTCAGGGAAGGGACTATGGCTACACCTTC
once	TRBJ1-2	TRBV3-1/TRBV3-2	NA	CASSQTEYGYTF	TGTGCCAGCAGCCAAACCGAGTATGGCTACACCTTC
NA	TRBJ2-7	TRBV5-4	TRBD2	CASSLGGAGGPYEQYF	TGTGCCAGCAGCCTTGGGGGAGCGGGGGGCCCATACGAGCAGTACTTC
NA	TRBJ2-3	TRBV2	TRBD1	CASRRDRGEQYF	TGTGCCAGCAGGCGAGACAGGGGCGAGCAGTATTTT